The T cell receptor (beta chain) described here comes from a study of regulatory T cells in long-lasting Graves disease (TCRdb year 2021). Some background on the complete study: Persistent Graves' disease was defined as persistently positive TSH receptor autoantibodies together with antithyroid drug treatment for over 5 years. Peripheral blood TCR sequencing and RNA sequencing compared persistent Graves' disease patients with newly diagnosed Graves' disease patients. The study took place in China and was registered as a clinical trial. A total of roughly 33 samples underwent TCR sequencing: about 13 from persistent and roughly 20 from newly diagnosed Graves' disease patients. On average, persistent Graves' disease patients in the clinical cohort had been on antithyroid drugs for around ten years.

Overall results and qualifications from the work: The authors noted that the small sample size was a limitation that may lower accuracy. Preferential use of TRBV28, TRBJ1-2 and TRBJ2-5 was observed in persistent disease, whereas TRBV20-1 and TRBJ2-1 were favored in newly diagnosed disease. A larger number of public clonotypes was shared among persistent patients (around 3,000) than among newly diagnosed patients (around 970). Compared with newly diagnosed patients, persistent Graves' disease patients had lower TCR Shannon entropy and fewer highly expanded clones, which suggests clonal expansion. Sequencing and analysis were restricted to the TCR beta chain. Peripheral blood alone was examined, since thyroid tissue, which constituted the primary lesion, could not be accessed.

Preparation of the library involved multiplex PCR. The sequencer was an Illumina HiSeq 4000. TCR beta libraries were built with iRepertoire HTBI primers and Arm-PCR amplification of CDR3 regions. Gel purification was performed on PCR products prior to sequencing. Per the original workflow: Across samples, roughly 60 TRBV and 13 to 15 TRBJ segments were identified and used for gene usage analysis of CDR3 amino acid clonotypes. COPE and FqMerger were used to merge filtered high-quality paired reads into contigs. BLAST was used to align contigs to IMGT TRBV, TRBD and TRBJ reference genes, and CDR3 was defined according to IMGT. Any clonotype with a frequency above 0.1% was counted as a highly expanded clone. Shannon entropy was used to measure repertoire diversity, and the Gini coefficient was used to measure V-J evenness. Public clonotypes were defined as clonotypes shared by more than one individual. The raw public data were reprocessed by TCRdb itself: fastp quality trimming at Q25, MiXCR clonotype calling, in-frame beta chains only. Every distinct CDR3 protein forms one entry, paired with its most common genes and DNA. The V and J calls, along with clone size, are taken from TCRdb and not from the paper's own processing. For this sample the table gives roughly 500,000 distinct CDR3 sequences, of which 20% to 25% were detected only once. Together, the top ten hold more than 6% of the sample.

The germline V gene (reference sequence) gives CDR1 as SEHNR and CDR2 as FQNEAQ. The V end loses 0 bases and the J end loses 2 bases, and a stretch of 10 bases separates them. The CDR3 spans 15 residues, from the cysteine through the phenylalanine. The kept DNA is CDR3 alone, 45 bases in frame from the first base. Read against the paper, the sample's time point label means: persistent/refractory GD, antithyroid drugs over 5 years with positive TRAb. For both TCR sequencing and RNA sequencing, RNA was extracted from PBMCs using TRIzol. The diagnosis of Graves' disease was made according to American Thyroid Association guidelines. Patients were recruited from an endocrinology department in Xi'an, China. From each patient, around 8.3 milliliters of peripheral blood was collected into an EDTA anticoagulant tube. PBMCs were isolated by Ficoll Paque Plus density gradient separation without further T cell sorting. An Agilent 2100 Bioanalyzer and agarose gel were used to check RNA quality, and a NanoDrop 2000 was used to measure RNA concentration.

This clonotype was seen more than once but under ten times. This receptor's antigen is unknown. Base qualities are not recorded, but no much larger clone differs from it by a single base. The material sequenced was peripheral blood mononuclear cells (PBMCs), taken when the disease was refractory, from a patient treated with antithyroid drugs. The TCR sequence derives from a female donor with Graves disease. This sequence uses TRBV7-9 and TRBJ1-2; the D gene is not confidently resolved. The CDR3 region reads CASSLARPGNYGYTF. The sequence in DNA is TGTGCCAGCAGCTTAGCTAGGCCAGGCAACTATGGCTACACCTTC.